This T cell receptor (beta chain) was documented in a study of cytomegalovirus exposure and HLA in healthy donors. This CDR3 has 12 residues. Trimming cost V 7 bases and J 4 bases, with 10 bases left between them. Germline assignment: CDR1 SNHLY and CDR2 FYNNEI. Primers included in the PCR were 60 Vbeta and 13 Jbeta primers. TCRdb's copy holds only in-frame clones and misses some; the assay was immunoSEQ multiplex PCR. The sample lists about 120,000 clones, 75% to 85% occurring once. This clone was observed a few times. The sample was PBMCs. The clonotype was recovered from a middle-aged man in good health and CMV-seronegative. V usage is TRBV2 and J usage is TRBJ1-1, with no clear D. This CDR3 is CASKNRGTEAFF. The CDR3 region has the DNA TGTGCCAGCAAGAACCGGGGCACTGAAGCTTTCTTT. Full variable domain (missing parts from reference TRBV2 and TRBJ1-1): EPEVTQTPSHQVTQMGQEVILRCVPISNHLYFYWYRQILGQKVEFLVSFYNNEISEKSEIFDDQFSVERPDGSNFTLKIRSTKLEDSAMYFCASKNRGTEAFFGQGTRLTVV.